This passage covers 16 T cell receptor beta chains from one sample sequenced in a study of shared clonotypes between healthy human individuals. Assay used: immunoSEQ multiplex PCR; TCRdb lists only in-frame clones, some missing. Among millions of clones listed, roughly 94% were seen once. The sequenced sample was naive CD4+ T cells sorted from blood. Documented subset: CD45RA+ positively selected. These receptors were collected from a man younger than 30 in good health.

The chain joins TRBV5-4 to TRBJ2-1; 10 nucleotides line up with TRBD2. From germline, CDR1 is SGHNT and CDR2 YYREEE (reference sequence). The CDR3 is 14 residues long. With 3 bases clipped from V and 7 bases from J, the junction kept 4 bases outside the gene matches. The CDR3 loop is CASSSGLALNEQFF. The CDR3 DNA reads as TGTGCCAGCAGCTCGGGACTAGCGTTGAATGAGCAGTTCTTC.

Only one count was recorded for this clone. V and J are TRBV5-6 and TRBJ2-7; D is undetermined. The CDR3 spans 12 residues. V shed 4 bases and J shed 7 bases, with 12 bases lying between them. Per germline, CDR1 SGHDT and CDR2 YYEEEE. In DNA form, the CDR3 reads TGTGCCAGCAGCAGGCCAGGCTGGGAGCAGTACTTC. It specifies CASSRPGWEQYF. The whole variable domain, filled in from reference TRBV5-6 and TRBJ2-7, reads DAGVTQSPTHLIKTRGQQVTLRCSPKSGHDTVSWYQQALGQGPQFIFQYYEEEERQRGNFPDRFSGHQFPNYSSELNVNALLLGDSALYLCASSRPGWEQYFGPGTRLTVT.

The chain links TRBV28 to TRBJ2-5; D gene uncertain. Germline loops: CDR1 MDHEN, CDR2 SYDVKM. Trimming took 6 bases from V and 4 from J, leaving 3 bases between them. The CDR3 has 10 amino acids. CDR3 bases: TGTGCCAGCAGGGGAGAGACCCAGTACTTC. It yields the protein CASRGETQYF. Full variable domain (remainder filled in from reference TRBV28 and TRBJ2-5): DVKVTQSSRYLVKRTGEKVFLECVQDMDHENMFWYRQDPGLGLRLIYFSYDVKMKEKGDIPEGYSVSREKKERFSLILESASTNQTSMYLCASRGETQYFGPGTRLLVL.

This clone was picked up one time. The genes are TRBV5-5 and TRBJ2-5; TRBD2 agrees at 14 bases. With 5 bases clipped from V and 4 bases from J, the junction kept 7 bases outside the gene matches. The CDR3 is 16 residues long. CDR1 and CDR2 from the germline V gene are SGHKS and YYEKEE (reference sequence). This CDR3 is CASRPAGTSGGETQYF. For the CDR3, the DNA is TGTGCCAGCAGACCTGCCGGGACTAGCGGGGGAGAGACCCAGTACTTC.

Only one count was recorded for this clone. The chain uses TRBV6-6 and TRBJ1-4; 10 positions match TRBD1. V lost 7 bases and J lost 3; bases outside the gene matches: 8. CDR3 length: 16 residues. Germline CDR1 and CDR2: MNHNY and SVGAGI (reference sequence). This CDR3 is CASIPGQGIPNEKLFF. CDR3 DNA: TGTGCCAGCATCCCGGGACAGGGGATCCCTAATGAAAAACTGTTTTTT.

Here the CDR3 reads CASSDSDRGYYNEQFF. The CDR3 DNA is TGTGCCAGCAGTGATTCGGACAGGGGGTACTACAATGAGCAGTTCTTC. V and J are TRBV25-1 and TRBJ2-1; 10 nucleotides line up with TRBD1. V dropped 3 bases and J dropped 3; count of bases not matched to a gene: 5. The CDR3 loop spans 16 amino acids. Germline loops: CDR1 MGHDK, CDR2 SYGVNS.

Points on this clone: Other DNA sequences in the sample encode the same CDR3. The DNA of the CDR3 is TGCGCCAGCAGCCACGGGACAGGGGATAATTCACCCCTCCACTTT. Protein sequence: CASSHGTGDNSPLHF. V is TRBV5-1 and J is TRBJ1-6, with 10 bases identical to TRBD1. Germline V gene data show CDR1 as SGHRS and CDR2 as YFSETQ. This CDR3 is 15 amino acids long. The V and J ends lost 4 bases and 5 bases, in that order; junction bases with no gene match: 3.

The chain employs TRBV25-1 and TRBJ1-2; no firm D call. Trimming removed 4 bases at V and 6 bases at J, with 12 bases between. Germline loops: CDR1 MGHDK, CDR2 SYGVNS. The CDR3 sequence is 13 residues long. This chain's CDR3 is CASSAAGSHGYTF. The CDR3, as DNA: TGTGCCAGCAGTGCCGCGGGGAGTCATGGCTACACCTTC.

V usage is TRBV7-2 and J usage is TRBJ2-3, with 8 positions matching TRBD2. CDR1 and CDR2 (germline): SGHTA, FQGNSA. J was trimmed by 1 base and V by 0 bases; bases with no gene match: 3. The CDR3 has 16 residues. For the CDR3, the DNA is TGTGCCAGCAGCTTAGCGGTGACTAGCGGCACAGATACGCAGTATTTT. Protein product: CASSLAVTSGTDTQYF. Variable domain in full (rest from reference TRBV7-2 and TRBJ2-3): GAGVSQSPSNKVTEKGKDVELRCDPISGHTALYWYRQSLGQGLEFLIYFQGNSAPDKSGLPSDRFSAERTGGSVSTLTIQRTQQEDSAVYLCASSLAVTSGTDTQYFGPGTRLTVL.

The chain employs TRBV7-9 and TRBJ2-1; D may correspond to TRBD1 or TRBD2 (6 bases each). The V end lost 11 bases, the J end lost 3 bases, and 20 bases lay between the germline ends. This CDR3 comprises 15 residues. Germline V CDR1 and CDR2: SEHNR, FQNEAQ (reference sequence). CDR3 sequence (DNA): TGTGCCCTCGCAAGGCCACAGGGACTCTACAATGAGCAGTTCTTC. It yields the protein CALARPQGLYNEQFF.

This clone has only a few counts. The gene calls are TRBV13 and TRBJ1-6; D uncertain. CDR1 is PRHDT and CDR2 is FYEKMQ in the germline V gene (reference sequence). CDR3 size: 13 residues. V was clipped by 0 bases and J by 8 bases, with 5 bases between them. The CDR3 spells CASSLGSYSPLHF. Here the CDR3 DNA reads TGTGCCAGCAGCTTAGGTTCCTATTCACCCCTCCACTTT.

J is TRBJ1-2 and V is TRBV6-5; D is unresolved. The CDR3 consists of 13 residues. The V gene's germline CDR1 is MNHEY and CDR2 SVGAGI. The V end was cut by 5 bases, the J end by 1 base, with 8 bases between. The CDR3 reads CASSASVNYGYTF. The CDR3 DNA reads as TGTGCCAGCAGTGCGAGCGTTAACTATGGCTACACCTTC.

This sequence joins TRBV2 and TRBJ1-2; 7 bases agree with TRBD1. Trimming took 2 bases from V and 3 from J; bases not matched to a gene: 6. This CDR3 is 15 amino acids long. From germline, CDR1 is SNHLY and CDR2 FYNNEI. Here the CDR3 reads CASSENRGGYYGYTF. The DNA for the CDR3 is TGTGCCAGCAGTGAAAACAGGGGAGGTTACTATGGCTACACCTTC.

The chain combines TRBV4-3 with TRBJ2-3; D is unresolved. With 0 bases removed from V and 5 bases from J, the gap between germline ends came to 12 bases. The V gene's germline CDR1 is LGHNA and CDR2 YSLEER. This CDR3 spans 15 amino acids. CDR3 loop: CASSQERTVRDTQYF. The CDR3 nucleotides read TGCGCCAGCAGCCAAGAGAGGACGGTCCGAGATACGCAGTATTTT.

The chain has TRBV19 and TRBJ1-2; 8 nucleotides agree with TRBD1. CDR3 length equals 12 residues. Germline values: CDR1 LNHDA, CDR2 SQIVND (reference sequence). The V and J ends lost 6 bases and 6 bases, in that order; junction bases with no gene match: 3. The CDR3 here is CASSRGQNGYTF. CDR3 in DNA: TGTGCCAGTAGCAGGGGGCAGAATGGCTACACCTTC.

In this sample, this clone turned up a few times. CDR3 sequence reads: CASSLMTGGIYGYTF. The CDR3 DNA follows: TGTGCCAGCAGCTTGATGACAGGGGGGATCTATGGCTACACCTTC. The V call is TRBV7-9, the J call TRBJ1-2, with 9 bases fitting TRBD1. Germline CDR1 and CDR2: SEHNR and FQNEAQ (reference sequence). With V trimmed by 3 bases and J by 4 bases, 6 bases remained unmatched. This CDR3 contains 15 residues.